This record covers a single TCR beta chain. Its matching antigen is unknown. Every patient relapsed after autologous stem cell transplantation, and brentuximab vedotin exposure varied. Out of thawed PBMCs, magnetic negative selection purified CD4+ T cells. This sample was included in a study of PD-1 blockade in classical Hodgkin lymphoma. General observations from the study: Significant TCR diversity gains by C4D1 occurred in CD4+ but not CD8+ cells. Newly diagnosed patients reportedly trailed healthy donors in baseline TCR diversity. Partial responders and progressors had significantly lower baseline TCR diversity. Why repertoires differed is undefined; disease activity or prior therapy possibly contributed.

The protocol was immunoSEQ multiplex PCR, while the TCRdb copy is restricted to in-frame clones and leaves out a portion. The sample contains around 13,000 clones, approximately 87% of which appear only once. Germline V gene sequence: CDR1 LNHDA, CDR2 SQIVND (reference sequence). The CDR3 spans 13 residues. After removal of 4 bases from V and 8 bases from J, the junction contained 4 bases not matched to a gene. The TCR originated in a human donor with classical Hodgkin lymphoma. The material was CD4+ T cells from blood, obtained at baseline. The V call is TRBV19, the J call TRBJ2-1, with 8 bases fitting TRBD1. CDR3 in DNA: TGTGCCAGTAGTAGCCTACAGGGGGATGAGCAGTTCTTC. Translated: CASSSLQGDEQFF.